Listed here are 17 T cell receptor beta chains from one sample, sequenced in a study of PD-1 blockade in mismatch repair-deficient tumors. The assay was immunoSEQ multiplex PCR, and TCRdb's table has in-frame clones only and misses some. This table holds over 30,000 clones, approximately 84% found once. The specimen was PBMCs, collected roughly 6 weeks after starting pembrolizumab. Every receptor here comes from an adult with mismatch repair-deficient cancer.

Worth noting for this clone: One end of the junction varies from germline; a read error may be responsible. The chain recombines TRBV4-2 with TRBJ2-7, with 7 bases lining up with TRBD2. The CDR3 spans 18 residues. Per germline, CDR1 LGHNA and CDR2 YNFKEQ. CDR3 in amino acids: CAGSQDDSGFNPPYEQYF. The CDR3 DNA sequence: TGTGCCGGCAGCCAAGATGATAGCGGGTTCAATCCTCCCTACGAGCAGTACTTC.

The V call is TRBV15, the J call TRBJ1-1; D is unresolved. The CDR3 is made up of 15 amino acids. Germline lookup yields CDR1 LNHNV and CDR2 YYDKDF (reference sequence). The V and J ends lost 1 base and 7 bases respectively, with 16 bases between them. The CDR3 nucleotides read TGTGCCACCAGCAGAGCCGGAGGGCCGAATATTGAAGCTTTCTTT. Amino acid sequence: CATSRAGGPNIEAFF.

This clone was observed a few times. CDR3 protein: CASSLVGVAREQYF. The DNA for the CDR3 is TGTGCCAGCAGCTTAGTCGGGGTCGCGCGGGAGCAGTACTTC. J is TRBJ2-7 and V is TRBV7-8; weak D call: TRBD2 (5 bases). V shed 1 base and J shed 7 bases, with 14 bases lying between them. The CDR3 spans 14 residues. CDR1 SGHVS and CDR2 FQNEAQ come from the germline V gene. The entire variable domain, with the rest obtained from reference TRBV7-8 and TRBJ2-7, is as follows: GAGVSQSPRYKVAKRGQDVALRCDPISGHVSLFWYQQALGQGPEFLTYFQNEAQLDKSGLPSDRFFAERPEGSVSTLKIQRTQQEDSAVYLCASSLVGVAREQYFGPGTRLTVT.

This clone showed up just once. The rearrangement uses TRBV19 and TRBJ1-1; D is unresolved. Deletions cut 5 bases from V and 0 bases from J, with 10 bases between. Per the germline V gene, CDR1 is LNHDA and CDR2 is SQIVND (reference sequence). The CDR3 runs to 14 residues. CDR3 sequence (DNA): TGTGCCAGTAGTGCAGGACTTTTGAACACTGAAGCTTTCTTT. Its translation is CASSAGLLNTEAFF. Combining the CDR3 with reference TRBV19 and TRBJ1-1 gives the whole variable domain DGGITQSPKYLFRKEGQNVTLSCEQNLNHDAMYWYRQDPGQGLRLIYYSQIVNDFQKGDIAEGYSVSREKKESFPLTVTSAQKNPTAFYLCASSAGLLNTEAFFGQGTRLTVV.

This CDR3 reads CASSYGQGGTDTQYF. The CDR3 nucleotides read TGTGCCAGCAGTTACGGGCAGGGGGGCACAGATACGCAGTATTTT. J is TRBJ2-3 and V is TRBV6-5; 7 bases are shared with TRBD1. V trimming: 2 bases; J trimming: 1 base; junction bases outside the gene matches: 3. Germline CDR1 MNHEY, CDR2 SVGAGI. The CDR3 sequence is 15 residues long.

CDR3 amino acids: CAYARGSDYGYTF. The CDR3 nucleotides read TGTGCTTACGCAAGGGGTTCGGACTATGGCTACACCTTC. V is TRBV28 and J is TRBJ1-2, with D possibly matching TRBD1 (5 bases). Germline CDR1 is MDHEN and CDR2 is SYDVKM. The CDR3 consists of 13 residues.

This chain joins TRBV7-2 and TRBJ2-7, with D possibly TRBD1 on 6 matching bases. Germline CDR1 and CDR2: SGHTA and FQGNSA. There are 13 residues in the CDR3. Trimming removed 5 bases from V and 6 bases from J, with 14 bases in between. The CDR3 DNA reads as TGTGCCAGCAGCCTACAGGGATCTGGCGAGCAGTACTTC. This encodes CASSLQGSGEQYF.

This clone has a handful of counts. This sequence joins TRBV28 and TRBJ2-7, with TRBD1 identical over 10 bases. The length of the CDR3 is 14 residues. Germline lookup yields CDR1 MDHEN and CDR2 SYDVKM. V was pared by 6 bases and J by 4 bases, with 6 bases of the junction left unmatched. The CDR3 loop is CASSTGQGGYEQYF. CDR3 coding DNA: TGTGCCAGCAGCACAGGACAGGGGGGATACGAGCAGTACTTC.

V gene TRBV6-5 combines with J gene TRBJ2-1, with D possibly TRBD2 on 5 matching bases. Germline lookup yields CDR1 MNHEY and CDR2 SVGAGI. The CDR3 length is 15 residues. The V end was cut by 2 bases, the J end by 0 bases, with 8 bases between. The CDR3 DNA reads as TGTGCCAGCAGTTACGAGCGGAACTCCTACAATGAGCAGTTCTTC. Encoded protein: CASSYERNSYNEQFF.

A single count supports this clone. This CDR3 reads CASSPGTGGTNEKLFF. CDR3 DNA: TGTGCCAGCAGCCCCGGAACAGGGGGGACTAATGAAAAACTGTTTTTT. This chain uses TRBV28 with TRBJ1-4; 8 positions agree with TRBD1. Trimming cost V 6 bases and J 2 bases; bases outside gene matches: 8. Germline V gene lookup returns CDR1 MDHEN and CDR2 SYDVKM. The CDR3 totals 16 residues.

The chain has TRBV7-9 and TRBJ1-2, with a tentative D call TRBD1 (5 bases). This CDR3 spans 17 amino acids. The V gene's germline CDR1 is SEHNR and CDR2 FQNEAQ (reference sequence). The ends were cut back, 3 bases at V and 1 base at J, with 18 bases in the middle. The CDR3 region is CASSLYGGVAINYGYTF. CDR3 nucleotide sequence: TGTGCCAGCAGCTTGTACGGGGGGGTCGCCATTAACTATGGCTACACCTTC.

The chain recombines TRBV7-3 with TRBJ2-1; 9 bases match TRBD1. V shed 5 bases, J shed 6 bases, and the junction held 11 bases outside the gene matches. Germline values: CDR1 SGHTA, CDR2 FQGTGA. This CDR3 spans 16 amino acids. CDR3 DNA: TGTGCCAGCAGCGCAAGATCCGGGACAGGGCGCAATGAGCAGTTCTTC. Translating it yields CASSARSGTGRNEQFF.

The gene calls are TRBV6-1 and TRBJ2-1; D is ambiguous. Germline values: CDR1 MNHNS, CDR2 SASEGT. V was trimmed by 5 bases and J by 7 bases, leaving 12 bases between them. This CDR3 comprises 13 residues. The CDR3 loop is CASSPQPSNEQFF. The CDR3 bases are TGTGCCAGCAGTCCTCAACCGAGTAATGAGCAGTTCTTC.

This chain uses TRBV11-3 with TRBJ2-1, with 9 bases that match TRBD2. V was clipped by 5 bases and J by 7 bases; unmatched bases: 9. This CDR3 spans 15 amino acids. Germline V gene sequence: CDR1 SGHNT, CDR2 YENEEA. As DNA, the CDR3 is TGTGCCAGCAGCCCGAGAGCGGGAGGACGGAATGAGCAGTTCTTC. Protein sequence: CASSPRAGGRNEQFF.

This clone was detected once. The V gene is TRBV19, the J gene TRBJ1-2, with a possible D match to TRBD1 (6 bases). The CDR3 spans 16 residues. The V gene lost 5 bases and the J gene lost 3 bases, with 19 bases spanning the gap. CDR1 LNHDA and CDR2 SQIVND come from the germline V gene (reference sequence). The DNA of the CDR3 is TGTGCCAGTAGTCCCACAGGGATCCGTGCGGACTATGGCTACACCTTC. As protein: CASSPTGIRADYGYTF. Variable domain in full (rest from reference TRBV19 and TRBJ1-2): DGGITQSPKYLFRKEGQNVTLSCEQNLNHDAMYWYRQDPGQGLRLIYYSQIVNDFQKGDIAEGYSVSREKKESFPLTVTSAQKNPTAFYLCASSPTGIRADYGYTFGSGTRLTVV.

The chain employs TRBV30 and TRBJ1-5, with D possibly matching TRBD1 (6 bases). Germline V gene data show CDR1 as GTSNPN and CDR2 as SVGIG (reference sequence). V gave up 2 bases and J gave up 6 bases, with 14 bases separating them. This CDR3 has 14 residues. This CDR3 is CAWSLTGLSQPQHF. CDR3 DNA: TGTGCCTGGAGTTTGACAGGTCTCAGTCAGCCCCAGCATTTT.

V is TRBV7-3 and J is TRBJ2-3; 14 nucleotides agree with TRBD2. The germline V gene encodes CDR1 SGHTA and CDR2 FQGTGA. The CDR3 spans 16 residues. V lost 4 bases to trimming and J lost 8 bases; unmatched junction nucleotides: 8. The CDR3: CASSSETSGRAGTQYF. In nucleotides, the CDR3 is TGTGCCAGCAGCTCTGAGACTAGCGGGAGGGCGGGTACGCAGTATTTT.